This T cell receptor (beta chain) was documented in a study of blood T cell repertoires in COVID-19. Study-level background: Sites in the United States, Italy and Spain provided acute and convalescent COVID-19 samples.

Germline values: CDR1 SGHDT, CDR2 YYEEEE. Between the trimmed V and J ends, which lost 2 bases and 5 bases, there was a span of 19 bases. The CDR3 consists of 16 residues. Sequencing was performed with immunoSEQ multiplex PCR; in TCRdb, only in-frame clones are kept and a portion is missing. There are approximately 350,000 clones in the sample; around 92% occur only once, and 2.5% to 3.5% lies in the top ten. This receptor was identified in a woman aged 25 to 39 with COVID-19, enrolled during active disease. The V call is TRBV5-6, the J call TRBJ2-5, with a tentative D call TRBD2 (6 bases). The sample was peripheral blood. The CDR3 sequence: CASSFGFGGSRETQYF. The CDR3 region has the DNA TGTGCCAGCAGCTTCGGGTTCGGGGGTAGCAGGGAGACCCAGTACTTC. Together with reference TRBV5-6 and TRBJ2-5, the CDR3 gives the full variable domain: DAGVTQSPTHLIKTRGQQVTLRCSPKSGHDTVSWYQQALGQGPQFIFQYYEEEERQRGNFPDRFSGHQFPNYSSELNVNALLLGDSALYLCASSFGFGGSRETQYFGPGTRLLVL.